This T cell receptor beta chain stems from a study of T cells expressing NK-cell markers. Study at large: Sequencing of TCR beta repertoires drew on sorted CD3+CD56+NKG2C+, CD3+CD56+NKG2C- and CD3+CD56-NKG2C+ T cells. Study-wide results and limits: Of the CD8+ T cell pool in over 5 donors, about 1.0-8% was accounted for by dominant NKG2C+ clonotypes. Certain NKG2C+ T cell clones were expanded, and their HCMV specificity remained unclear.

Concerning this clonotype: The target antigen is unknown.

The CDR3 runs to 19 residues. The germline V gene has CDR1 MDHEN and CDR2 SYDVKM. TCRdb derives one entry per CDR3 protein from the 5' RACE reads, leaving out DNA. Its clone listing holds 500,000 to 700,000 distinct CDR3 sequences. The rearrangement links TRBV28 to TRBJ2-6; the D call of TRBD2 rests on TCRdb alone, since no DNA is present to check it. Material for sequencing was blood T cells: a sorted CD56 or NKG2C T cell subset, CD4+ or CD8+ T cells, or bulk PBMC T cells (not recorded which). The TCR comes from a man between 18 and 29 years old in good health. This chain's CDR3 is CASSSPRLAGFPGANVLTF.